This record covers a single T cell receptor (beta chain). The antigen is not known. This sample stems from a study of post-analysis software for immune sequencing data. About the study: Patients had relapsing-remitting, secondary progressive or progressive-relapsing multiple sclerosis; some lacked subtype. Study results and caveats: Strong same-batch co-clustering of samples appeared with F measure clustering. Patients had higher frequencies than controls of roughly five TRBV segments, including TRBV5-6, TRBV5-1 and TRBV20-1. Compared against controls, patients with multiple sclerosis displayed significantly lower normalized Chao1 diversity.

Unique molecular identifiers had been added to the TCR beta cDNA libraries. Input of about 0.9 to 10 million T cells yielded a few hundred thousand cDNA molecules. A single record per CDR3 protein comes from TCRdb applying MiXCR to the PCR reads. Here the sample spans about 200,000 distinct CDR3 sequences, 29% being singletons. Germline V gene data show CDR1 as MNHNS and CDR2 as SASEGT. The CDR3 has 17 amino acids. Losses at the gene ends were 2 bases for V and 6 bases for J; bases not matched to a gene: 7. The chain has TRBV6-1 and TRBJ2-3, with 14 bases aligning to TRBD2. Material for sequencing was blood. The source of this sequence is a girl under 18 with multiple sclerosis. The CDR3 region has the DNA TGTGCCAGCAGTGAATCGGGACTAGCGGGGGCAGGGGATACGCAGTATTTT. Its translation: CASSESGLAGAGDTQYF.